This T cell receptor beta chain comes out of a study of T cell responses to AZD1222 COVID-19 vaccine. Study observations and caveats: At baseline, just 6 or 7 AZD1222 recipients tested seropositive.

Method: immunoSEQ multiplex PCR; TCRdb's copy keeps in-frame clones and lacks some. The data show about 180,000 clones, 94% seen once. As to this clone: Its cognate antigen is unknown.

The ends were cut back, 6 bases at V and 1 base at J, with 13 bases in the middle. CDR1 and CDR2 from the germline V gene are MNHEY and SMNVEV (reference sequence). The CDR3 covers 14 residues. This receptor was taken from an adult who received the AZD1222 COVID-19 vaccine. J is TRBJ2-7 and V is TRBV27; D gene unclear. This sample comprised peripheral blood, obtained 28 days after the second AZD1222 dose. CDR3 sequence reads: CASSYTMGSYEQYF. For the CDR3, the DNA is TGTGCCAGCAGCTATACCATGGGGTCCTACGAGCAGTACTTC.